The source of this TCR beta chain is a study of T cells in Graves' hyperthyroidism and ophthalmopathy. Patients aged 18 to 65 had newly diagnosed hyperthyroidism lasting under 2 months. Any patient presenting with uncontrolled infection, other autoimmune disease, pregnancy or lactation was left out. The source of the PBMCs was approximately 10 ml of fresh peripheral blood. TCR beta CDR3 sequences were amplified from RNA transcripts. TCR CDR3 underwent first-round RT-PCR with the HTBI primer set. MiXCR, run by TCRdb on the multiplex PCR reads, gives a single entry per CDR3 protein. The table shows some 400,000 distinct CDR3 sequences, with approximately 13% occurring only once. Findings of the study overall: Most thyroid clonotypes expanded above 0.001 appeared in blood too.

This clonotype was observed many times. Its antigen is unknown. The CDR3 sequence is 14 residues long. The V segment lost 6 bases and the J segment 2 bases; nucleotides outside the gene matches: 6. This TCR came from a woman aged 60-75 years with Graves' hyperthyroidism. The genes are TRBV12-3 or TRBV12-4 and TRBJ2-7; 8 bases match TRBD2. The specimen was blood. Written as DNA, the CDR3 is TGTGCCAGCAGCCCAGCGGGGGAAACCTACGAGCAGTACTTC. Protein sequence: CASSPAGETYEQYF.